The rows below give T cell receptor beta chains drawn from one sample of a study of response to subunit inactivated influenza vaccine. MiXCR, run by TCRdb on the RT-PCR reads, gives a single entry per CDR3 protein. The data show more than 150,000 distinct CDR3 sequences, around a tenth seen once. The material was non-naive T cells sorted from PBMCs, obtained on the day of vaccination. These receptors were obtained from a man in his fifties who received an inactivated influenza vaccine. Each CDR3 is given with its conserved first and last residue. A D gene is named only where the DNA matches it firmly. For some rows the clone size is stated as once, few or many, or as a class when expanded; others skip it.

CDR3: CASSQDGTGAGTDTQYF; DNA: TGCGCCAGCAGCCAAGACGGAACTGGTGCGGGTACAGATACGCAGTATTTT; V: TRBV4-1; J: TRBJ2-3; D: -; size: -
CDR3: CASSYGRVAGYEQYF; DNA: TGTGCCAGCAGCTATGGGCGGGTAGCGGGCTACGAGCAGTACTTC; V: TRBV7-2; J: TRBJ2-7; D: TRBD2; size: many
CDR3: CSVETGLVSTGELFF; DNA: TGCAGCGTCGAAACAGGGCTAGTTAGTACCGGGGAGCTGTTTTTT; V: TRBV29-1; J: TRBJ2-2; D: -; size: many
CDR3: CASSPGGEGTEAFF; DNA: TGTGCCAGCAGCCCGGGGGGGGAGGGCACTGAAGCTTTCTTT; V: TRBV9; J: TRBJ1-1; D: -; size: few
CDR3: CASSFARGTGELFF; DNA: TGTGCCAGCAGCTTCGCCCGCGGGACCGGGGAGCTGTTTTTT; V: TRBV7-2; J: TRBJ2-2; D: -; size: few
CDR3: CASSLLTGGNQPQHF; DNA: TGTGCCAGCAGCCTGTTGACAGGGGGCAATCAGCCCCAGCATTTT; V: TRBV28; J: TRBJ1-5; D: TRBD1; size: many
CDR3: CASSQHRAGAGLAGDEQFF; DNA: TGCGCCAGCAGCCAACACCGGGCGGGGGCGGGACTAGCGGGAGATGAGCAGTTCTTC; V: TRBV4-3; J: TRBJ2-1; D: TRBD2; size: many
CDR3: CASSLYGSGLNTQYF; DNA: TGTGCCAGCAGTCTCTACGGGTCTGGCTTGAATACGCAGTATTTT; V: TRBV12-3/TRBV12-4; J: TRBJ2-3; D: -; size: -
CDR3: CASSYSAGTANYYGYTF; DNA: TGTGCCAGCAGTTACTCGGCCGGGACAGCGAACTATTATGGCTACACCTTC; V: TRBV6-2/TRBV6-3; J: TRBJ1-2; D: TRBD1; size: many
CDR3: CASTGPGSYNEQFF; DNA: TGTGCCAGTACTGGACCCGGCTCCTACAATGAGCAGTTCTTC; V: TRBV7-2; J: TRBJ2-1; D: -; size: few
CDR3: CASSLKYFGGRETQYF; DNA: TGTGCCAGCAGTTTAAAATACTTTGGGGGTAGGGAGACCCAGTACTTC; V: TRBV27; J: TRBJ2-5; D: -; size: -
CDR3: CASSPPGSGTDTQYF; DNA: TGTGCCAGCAGCCCCCCTGGGAGCGGGACAGATACGCAGTATTTT; V: TRBV28; J: TRBJ2-3; D: -; size: few
CDR3: CSVVGPGFTNYGYTF; DNA: TGCAGCGTTGTCGGACCCGGGTTCACTAACTATGGCTACACCTTC; V: TRBV29-1; J: TRBJ1-2; D: -; size: many
CDR3: CASSHRDRENSPLHF; DNA: TGCGCCAGCAGCCACCGGGACAGGGAGAATTCACCCCTCCACTTT; V: TRBV4-1; J: TRBJ1-6; D: TRBD1; size: many
CDR3: CASSLDLAGGNNEQFF; DNA: TGTGCCAGCAGCTTAGATCTAGCGGGGGGGAACAATGAGCAGTTCTTC; V: TRBV11-2; J: TRBJ2-1; D: TRBD2; size: few
CDR3: CASSLAWGQGSTDTQYF; DNA: TGTGCCAGCAGCTTAGCGTGGGGCCAGGGAAGCACAGATACGCAGTATTTT; V: TRBV7-2; J: TRBJ2-3; D: -; size: -
CDR3: CASRGVRGGNGPNSPLHF; DNA: TGTGCCAGCAGGGGGGTCCGCGGGGGCAACGGTCCTAATTCACCCCTCCACTTT; V: TRBV28; J: TRBJ1-6; D: -; size: few
CDR3: CASSLGGADEKLFF; DNA: TGTGCCAGCAGCTTAGGGGGCGCGGATGAAAAACTGTTTTTT; V: TRBV7-9; J: TRBJ1-4; D: -; size: many
CDR3: CASSSGTGRLAFF; DNA: TGTGCCAGCAGTTCTGGGACAGGGCGATTAGCTTTCTTT; V: TRBV12-3/TRBV12-4; J: TRBJ1-1; D: TRBD1; size: many
CDR3: CASSLAGTGGEKLFF; DNA: TGCGCCAGCAGCTTGGCTGGCACAGGGGGAGAAAAACTGTTTTTT; V: TRBV5-1; J: TRBJ1-4; D: TRBD1; size: many
CDR3: CASSGPTGETQYF; DNA: TGTGCCAGCAGCGGCCCGACTGGAGAGACCCAGTACTTC; V: TRBV7-9; J: TRBJ2-5; D: -; size: many
CDR3: CASTRTHPGDDEQFF; DNA: TGTGCCAGCACTAGGACACACCCTGGGGACGATGAGCAGTTCTTC; V: TRBV6-1; J: TRBJ2-1; D: -; size: -
CDR3: CASSEGGGALQETQYF; DNA: TGTGCCAGCAGTGAAGGAGGGGGGGCCCTTCAAGAGACCCAGTACTTC; V: TRBV2; J: TRBJ2-5; D: -; size: few
CDR3: CASSILDRVHQPQHF; DNA: TGTGCCAGCAGTATACTCGACAGGGTACACCAGCCCCAGCATTTT; V: TRBV28; J: TRBJ1-5; D: TRBD1; size: many
CDR3: CASSAGVNTGELFF; DNA: TGCGCCAGCAGCGCGGGGGTCAACACCGGGGAGCTGTTTTTT; V: TRBV4-3; J: TRBJ2-2; D: TRBD2; size: -
CDR3: CATRLAGNTGELFF; DNA: TGTGCCACCAGACTAGCGGGAAACACCGGGGAGCTGTTTTTT; V: TRBV7-8; J: TRBJ2-2; D: TRBD2; size: few
CDR3: CASSSQPGDTEAFF; DNA: TGCGCCAGCAGTTCACAGCCTGGGGACACTGAAGCTTTCTTT; V: TRBV5-1; J: TRBJ1-1; D: -; size: -
CDR3: CASSEYTPGRSYEQYF; DNA: TGTGCCAGCAGTGAATATACCCCGGGACGCTCCTACGAGCAGTACTTC; V: TRBV25-1; J: TRBJ2-7; D: -; size: -
CDR3: CASSFGGGTGELFF; DNA: TGCGCCAGCAGCTTCGGGGGAGGCACCGGGGAGCTGTTTTTT; V: TRBV5-1; J: TRBJ2-2; D: -; size: few
CDR3: CASSPLVGAFF; DNA: TGTGCCAGCTCACCACTGGTGGGAGCTTTCTTT; V: TRBV18; J: TRBJ1-1; D: -; size: few
CDR3: CAIDPKLYSYEQYF; DNA: TGTGCAATAGACCCGAAATTATACTCCTACGAGCAGTACTTC; V: TRBV6-1; J: TRBJ2-7; D: -; size: few
CDR3: CASSRTGVGAQYF; DNA: TGTGCCAGTAGTAGGACAGGAGTAGGGGCCCAGTACTTC; V: TRBV19; J: TRBJ2-5; D: TRBD1; size: few
CDR3: CASSSNLETQYF; DNA: TGTGCCAGCAGTTCAAATTTAGAGACCCAGTACTTC; V: TRBV6-6; J: TRBJ2-5; D: -; size: -
CDR3: CASSAGGPRTDTQYF; DNA: TGTGCCAGCAGCGCAGGGGGCCCACGCACAGATACGCAGTATTTT; V: TRBV7-9; J: TRBJ2-3; D: TRBD1; size: few
CDR3: CASTRGEHTDTQYF; DNA: TGTGCCAGCACTCGGGGGGAACACACAGATACGCAGTATTTT; V: TRBV9; J: TRBJ2-3; D: TRBD2; size: -
CDR3: CASNHLPGTGNTEAFF; DNA: TGTGCCAGTAACCACCTACCCGGGACCGGGAACACTGAAGCTTTCTTT; V: TRBV19; J: TRBJ1-1; D: -; size: -
CDR3: CASSDSYTNYEQYF; DNA: TGTGCCAGCAGTGATAGTTACACAAACTACGAGCAGTACTTC; V: TRBV6-1; J: TRBJ2-7; D: -; size: few
CDR3: CASSVGGAGNSPLHF; DNA: TGTGCCAGCAGCGTAGGCGGTGCAGGAAATTCACCCCTCCACTTT; V: TRBV9; J: TRBJ1-6; D: -; size: -
CDR3: CASSYPPGRGFHNEQFF; DNA: TGTGCCAGCAGTTACCCCCCCGGGCGGGGGTTCCACAATGAGCAGTTCTTC; V: TRBV6-7; J: TRBJ2-1; D: TRBD2; size: few
CDR3: CASSPRDRYEQYF; DNA: TGTGCCAGCAGCCCCAGGGACCGGTACGAGCAGTACTTC; V: TRBV7-9; J: TRBJ2-7; D: -; size: -
CDR3: CASSEQGTEAFF; DNA: TGTGCCAGCAGCGAGCAAGGCACTGAAGCTTTCTTT; V: TRBV7-2; J: TRBJ1-1; D: -; size: many
CDR3: CASSLHRDTEAFF; DNA: TGTGCCAGCAGCCTACATCGGGACACTGAAGCTTTCTTT; V: TRBV6-1; J: TRBJ1-1; D: -; size: many
CDR3: CASSLGTSGYNEQFF; DNA: TGTGCCAGCAGTTTAGGGACTAGCGGGTACAATGAGCAGTTCTTC; V: TRBV12-3/TRBV12-4; J: TRBJ2-1; D: TRBD2; size: -
CDR3: CATSRDQTSGRLYNEQFF; DNA: TGTGCCACCAGCAGAGATCAGACTAGCGGGAGGCTATACAATGAGCAGTTCTTC; V: TRBV15; J: TRBJ2-1; D: TRBD2; size: many
CDR3: CASTLVHGTSETQYF; DNA: TGTGCCAGCACCCTAGTTCACGGGACCTCAGAGACCCAGTACTTC; V: TRBV7-6; J: TRBJ2-5; D: -; size: -
CDR3: CASSPQAGGLNTEAFF; DNA: TGTGCCAGCAGCCCTCAGGCGGGGGGGCTGAACACTGAAGCTTTCTTT; V: TRBV12-3/TRBV12-4; J: TRBJ1-1; D: -; size: -
CDR3: CASSVLLTSACTYEQYF; DNA: TGTGCCAGCAGCGTCCTCCTCACCTCAGCCTGTACCTACGAGCAGTACTTC; V: TRBV9; J: TRBJ2-7; D: -; size: -
CDR3: CAISESHRAIQPQHF; DNA: TGTGCCATCAGTGAGTCTCACCGAGCAATTCAGCCCCAGCATTTT; V: TRBV10-3; J: TRBJ1-5; D: -; size: few
CDR3: CASSYSDGRRSGANVLTF; DNA: TGTGCCAGCAGTTACTCGGACGGCAGGAGGTCTGGGGCCAACGTCCTGACTTTC; V: TRBV6-5; J: TRBJ2-6; D: -; size: many
CDR3: CSARLAGTDTQYF; DNA: TGCAGTGCTAGACTAGCGGGAACAGATACGCAGTATTTT; V: TRBV20-1; J: TRBJ2-3; D: TRBD2; size: many
CDR3: CASSLLGRDEQYF; DNA: TGTGCCAGCAGCTTATTGGGGCGGGACGAGCAGTACTTC; V: TRBV7-9; J: TRBJ2-7; D: -; size: -
CDR3: CSALDIGGSYNEQFF; DNA: TGCAGTGCTTTAGATATAGGGGGGAGCTATAATGAGCAGTTCTTC; V: TRBV20-1; J: TRBJ2-1; D: -; size: few
CDR3: CAISHGVSYEQYF; DNA: TGTGCCATCAGCCACGGGGTCTCCTACGAGCAGTACTTC; V: TRBV4-2; J: TRBJ2-7; D: -; size: -
CDR3: CASSPDPRASQPQHF; DNA: TGTGCCAGCAGCCCAGACCCGCGGGCATCTCAGCCCCAGCATTTT; V: TRBV7-2; J: TRBJ1-5; D: -; size: few
CDR3: CASSQFSSGRRGETQYF; DNA: TGTGCCAGCAGCCAATTTTCTAGCGGGAGAAGAGGAGAGACCCAGTACTTC; V: TRBV3-1; J: TRBJ2-5; D: TRBD2; size: -